Sequencing of this T cell receptor (beta chain) was carried out in a study of blood T cell repertoires in COVID-19. Study background: From T cells, B-cell-depleted T cells, or PBMCs came the material, which was cDNA or gDNA.

Only in-frame clones appear in the TCRdb table, and some are missing; sequencing was by immunoSEQ multiplex PCR. This table holds approximately 210,000 clones, just under 85% found once. The clonotype was recovered from a woman between 50 and 59 years old with active or convalescent COVID-19. Sequenced material: peripheral blood.

The CDR3 coding sequence is TGCAGTGCTGCAGGGCCAGATACGCAGTATTTT. Amino acid sequence: CSAAGPDTQYF. The chain joins TRBV20-1 to TRBJ2-3, with D perhaps matching TRBD1 (5 bases). The ends were cut back, 5 bases at V and 4 bases at J, with 7 bases in the middle. The CDR3 has 11 residues. Germline CDR1 and CDR2: DFQATT and SNEGSKA (reference sequence).